The T cell receptor (beta chain) under discussion was sequenced for a study of cytomegalovirus exposure and HLA in healthy donors. Germline CDR1 reads SGHTA; CDR2 reads FQGNSA. The length of the CDR3 is 16 residues. V lost 6 bases to trimming and J lost 2 bases, with 18 bases between them. It was with 60 Vbeta and 13 Jbeta primers that the PCR ran. Sequencing was performed with immunoSEQ multiplex PCR; in TCRdb, only in-frame clones are kept and a portion is missing. The data contain tens of thousands of clones, 79% of them singletons. The sample was PBMCs. The source of this sequence is a man in his thirties or forties in good health and CMV-seronegative. The V gene is TRBV7-2, the J gene TRBJ2-3, with D hard to call. The CDR3 here is CASSPFSTGLTDTQYF. DNA for the CDR3: TGTGCCAGCAGTCCCTTTAGCACCGGCCTCACAGATACGCAGTATTTT.